This T cell receptor (beta chain) was recovered during a study of T cells in women clearing cervical HPV infection. Study-wide background: Cases: HPV16-related CIN3 or worse on histology, 2 invasive cancers. Case blood drawn at lesion detection; control blood after infection cleared. Cases' blood sampling followed lesion detection by median approximately 150 days (90 to 200).

In the case of this clone: The CDR3 goes on 3 residues after the read ends, and that part is filled in from the germline J gene. Other DNA sequences in the sample encode the same CDR3.

Germline CDR1 and CDR2: SGHRS and YFSETQ. The CDR3 length is 14 residues. The V segment lost 4 bases and the J segment 5 bases; nucleotides outside the gene matches: 2. All donors had a single incident cervical HPV16 infection, not prevalent. Generated by immunoSEQ multiplex PCR, the TCRdb table keeps only in-frame clones and is missing some. With about 36,000 clones in the sample, the ten largest clones hold around 3.5%. The V and J genes are TRBV5-1 and TRBJ1-4; 10 bases are shared with TRBD1. The sample consisted of blood buffy coat. The source is a woman aged 18-70 years with a cervical HPV16 infection that either progressed to CIN3+ or cleared (not recorded which). CDR3 DNA, as far as it was read: TGCGCCAGCAGCACGGGACAGGGGAATGAAAAA. Its protein product is CASSTGQGNEK. The whole CDR3 sequence is CASSTGQGNEKLFF.